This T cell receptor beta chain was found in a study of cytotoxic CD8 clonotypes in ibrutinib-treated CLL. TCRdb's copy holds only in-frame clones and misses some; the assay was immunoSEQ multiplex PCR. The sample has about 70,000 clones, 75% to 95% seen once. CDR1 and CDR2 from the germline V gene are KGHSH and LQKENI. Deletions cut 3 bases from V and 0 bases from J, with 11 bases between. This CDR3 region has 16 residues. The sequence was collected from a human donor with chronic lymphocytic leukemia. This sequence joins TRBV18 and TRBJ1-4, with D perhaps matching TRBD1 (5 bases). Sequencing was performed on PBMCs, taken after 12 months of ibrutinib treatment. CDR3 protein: CASSPQQGATNEKLFF. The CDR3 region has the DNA TGTGCCAGCTCACCCCAGCAGGGTGCAACTAATGAAAAACTGTTTTTT.